This T cell receptor (beta chain) came from a study of blood T cell repertoires in COVID-19. For the study at large: Whether acute or convalescent, the COVID-19 samples came from the United States, Italy and Spain. The analysed material was cDNA or gDNA that came from T cells, B-cell-depleted T cells, or PBMCs.

The V segment lost 1 base and the J segment 6 bases; nucleotides outside the gene matches: 0. CDR3 length: 14 residues. Germline CDR1 reads SGHAT; CDR2 reads FQNNGV. Source study methods: Reference gene primer amplification gave estimated nucleated cell counts. Using immunoSEQ multiplex PCR, the repertoire was profiled, and TCRdb retains in-frame clones only, with some absent. V and J calls and clone size come straight from that table; D and trimming were deduced from the DNA. The sample lists 270,000 or so clones; around nine tenths were seen once. Sequenced: peripheral blood. The J gene is TRBJ2-3, the V gene TRBV11-2; 11 bases align to TRBD2. This TCR derives from a man aged 40-50 years with active or convalescent COVID-19. In nucleotides, the CDR3 is TGTGCCAGCAGCTTAGCTAGCGGGAGGGATACGCAGTATTTT. Its translation is CASSLASGRDTQYF. The complete variable domain, with remaining parts taken from reference TRBV11-2 and TRBJ2-3, reads EAGVAQSPRYKIIEKRQSVAFWCNPISGHATLYWYQQILGQGPKLLIQFQNNGVVDDSQLPKDRFSAERLKGVDSTLKIQPAKLEDSAVYLCASSLASGRDTQYFGPGTRLTVL.